The T cell receptor beta chain described here comes from a study of glioma-infiltrating T cells after dendritic cell vaccination. The CDR3 contains 17 residues. V was clipped by 4 bases and J by 2 bases; unmatched bases: 9. CDR1 is KGHSH and CDR2 is LQKENI in the germline V gene. General observations from the study: The cohort had few patients with full blood and tumor sets.

As for time point: after dendritic cell vaccination, including at tumor progression/relapse. This clone was observed once. Its antigen remains unknown. Using immunoSEQ multiplex PCR, the repertoire was profiled, and TCRdb retains in-frame clones only, with some absent. The repertoire includes fewer than 95,000 clones, less than 85% of them detected once, and around 8.5% sits in the top ten. This material consisted of blood, taken after dendritic cell vaccination. The rearrangement uses TRBV18 and TRBJ2-7; TRBD2 aligns across 12 bases. The sequence was collected from a human donor with glioblastoma. CDR3 nucleotide sequence: TGTGCCAGCTCACACTCCGGGACTAGCGGGCCCGCCTACGAGCAGTACTTC. Amino acid sequence: CASSHSGTSGPAYEQYF.